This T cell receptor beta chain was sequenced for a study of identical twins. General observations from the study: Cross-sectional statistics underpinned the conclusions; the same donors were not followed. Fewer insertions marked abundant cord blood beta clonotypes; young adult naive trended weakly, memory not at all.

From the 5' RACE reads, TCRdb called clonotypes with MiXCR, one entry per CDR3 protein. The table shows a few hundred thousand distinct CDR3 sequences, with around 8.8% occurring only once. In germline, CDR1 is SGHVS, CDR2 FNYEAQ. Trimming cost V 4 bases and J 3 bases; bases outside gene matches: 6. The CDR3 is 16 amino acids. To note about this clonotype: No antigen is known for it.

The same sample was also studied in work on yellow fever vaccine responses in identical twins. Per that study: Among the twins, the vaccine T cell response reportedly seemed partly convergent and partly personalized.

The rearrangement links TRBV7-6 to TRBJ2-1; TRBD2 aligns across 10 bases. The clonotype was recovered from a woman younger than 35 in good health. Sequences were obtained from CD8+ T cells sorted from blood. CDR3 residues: CASSSGLAEYYNEQFF. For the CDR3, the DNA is TGTGCCAGCAGCTCCGGACTAGCGGAATACTACAATGAGCAGTTCTTC.